The clone carrying this T cell receptor (beta chain) was counted once. The authors' processing: Scientists estimated how many nucleated cells there were by amplifying reference gene primers. Only in-frame clones appear in the TCRdb table, and some are missing; sequencing was by immunoSEQ multiplex PCR. The V and J calls and clone size were taken over from that table, and D and trimming were inferred from the DNA. The table lists roughly 350,000 clones, around 91% of them singletons, with approximately 3.5% in the top ten. The ends lost 3 bases at V and 1 base at J; junction bases unmatched: 7. Germline loops: CDR1 SNHLY, CDR2 FYNNEI. The CDR3 has 18 amino acids. This entry belongs to a study of blood T cell repertoires in COVID-19. Whole-study context: Samples of COVID-19 (acute and convalescent) were obtained from the United States, Italy and Spain. T cells, B-cell-depleted T cells, or PBMCs provided the cDNA or gDNA that served as material.

This TCR derives from a woman aged 18-29 years who had recovered from COVID-19. V usage is TRBV2 and J usage is TRBJ2-6; 9 bases are shared with TRBD1. Sequenced: peripheral blood. The CDR3 region is CASSDDRTGESGANVLTF. The CDR3 DNA reads TGTGCCAGCAGTGACGATCGGACAGGGGAGTCTGGGGCCAACGTCCTGACTTTC.